The clone carrying this T cell receptor beta chain was counted at least ten times. What it recognizes is unknown. Looked up from germline, CDR1 is SQVTM and CDR2 is ANQGSEA. V shed 2 bases and J shed 5 bases, with 12 bases lying between them. This CDR3 spans 13 amino acids. The sample is drawn from a study of T cell repertoires in cytomegalovirus infection. Study in general: Public TCR beta signature analysis indicated the presence of both CMV infection and matching HLA type. Study-level points and caveats: What dominated the ex vivo response were HLA-C-restricted CMV-specific TCR beta clonotypes. Of the TCR beta families, the public ones yielded a cumulative frequency that identified carriers of CMV plus the relevant HLA.

A single record per CDR3 protein comes from TCRdb applying MiXCR to the reads. In the table there are more than 85,000 distinct CDR3 sequences, about 22% of which are singletons. The sequence was obtained from a human donor in good health (CMV status not recorded). Some clones in this sample may be carry-over from other donors' samples. The chain carries TRBV29-1 and TRBJ1-1; D possibly corresponds to TRBD1 (5 bases). The sample taken for sequencing was CD8+ T cells from PBMCs. The CDR3 DNA reads TGCAGCGTTGAACGGGGGGAAGCGACTGAAGCTTTCTTT. Its translation is CSVERGEATEAFF. The full variable domain, in which reference TRBV29-1 and TRBJ1-1 provide the parts outside the CDR3, is SAVISQKPSRDICQRGTSLTIQCQVDSQVTMMFWYRQQPGQSLTLIATANQGSEATYESGFVIDKFPISRPNLTFSTLTVSNMSPEDSSIYLCSVERGEATEAFFGQGTRLTVV.